A selection of T cell receptor beta chains follows, all from one sample in a study of spatial heterogeneity in lung cancer. TCRdb reprocessed the 5' RACE reads with MiXCR, giving one entry per CDR3 protein. The table has 110,000 or so distinct CDR3 sequences, 10% to 13% seen once; the top ten hold 20% to 25%. Sequencing was performed on PBMCs, taken at follow-up. Every receptor here comes from a female donor with early-stage non-small cell lung cancer. Both conserved end residues are part of each CDR3. The order of the fields is D gene, V gene, clone size, J gene, CDR3 DNA, CDR3 protein. A D gene is named only where the DNA matches it firmly. Some rows mark clone size as missing; the rest say once, few, many or name a class of expanded clone.

NA	TRBV7-9	few	TRBJ1-2	TGTGCCAGCAGCCCAAGAGGGAGGGGAGAAGGCGGCTACACCTTC	CASSPRGRGEGGYTF
TRBD1	TRBV2	NA	TRBJ1-4	TGTGCCAGCAGTGCTTTGGGACAGGGCACTGAAAAACTGTTTTTT	CASSALGQGTEKLFF
NA	TRBV28	many	TRBJ1-1	TGTGCCAGCAAGCTAACAGCGCGGAACACTGAAGCTTTCTTT	CASKLTARNTEAFF
TRBD1	TRBV18	many	TRBJ2-7	TGTGCCAGCTCACCGGGGACAGGGTCCTACGAGCAGTACTTC	CASSPGTGSYEQYF
NA	TRBV6-6	many	TRBJ2-1	TGTGCCAGCAGTCCACGCGGGGATGAGCAGTTCTTC	CASSPRGDEQFF
NA	TRBV29-1	many	TRBJ2-3	TGCAGCGTTGAAGACCCGCAGGGCGCAACTACGCAGTATTTT	CSVEDPQGATTQYF
TRBD1	TRBV20-1	NA	TRBJ2-7	TGCAGTGCTAGGTACCCCCGGGACAGGGGCTACGAGCAGTACTTC	CSARYPRDRGYEQYF
TRBD1	TRBV12-5	many	TRBJ2-1	TGTGCTAGTGGTTTCATGGACAGGGGGCTCTACAATGAGCAGTTCTTC	CASGFMDRGLYNEQFF
NA	TRBV19	few	TRBJ1-5	TGTGCCAGTAGTACCCTTCTGAATCAGCCCCAGCATTTT	CASSTLLNQPQHF
TRBD1	TRBV4-1	many	TRBJ1-5	TGCGCCAGCAGCCAAGTTGTGGACAGGGGGCCCCAGCCCCAGCATTTT	CASSQVVDRGPQPQHF
NA	TRBV6-5	NA	TRBJ2-6	TGTGCCAGCAGTTACTCTGGGGGACACTCTGGGGCCAACGTCCTGACTTTC	CASSYSGGHSGANVLTF
TRBD2	TRBV19	NA	TRBJ2-3	TGTGCCAGTAGTACAGCGGGAATCATGGCTACGCAGTATTTT	CASSTAGIMATQYF
NA	TRBV7-3	NA	TRBJ2-6	TGTGCCAGCAGCTCCAGTAATGGGGCCAACGTCCTGACTTTC	CASSSSNGANVLTF
TRBD1	TRBV27	many	TRBJ2-6	TGTGCCAGCGCCCCAGGGGGCGGCTCTGGGGCCAACGTCCTGACTTTC	CASAPGGGSGANVLTF
NA	TRBV18	many	TRBJ2-1	TGTGCCAGCTCACCACCGTTGCAGTTTGATGAGCAGTTCTTC	CASSPPLQFDEQFF
TRBD2	TRBV2	NA	TRBJ2-3	TGTGCCAGCAGTGATACTAGCGGAGTAAACACAGATACGCAGTATTTT	CASSDTSGVNTDTQYF
NA	TRBV18	NA	TRBJ1-3	TGTGCCAGCTCACCAGGTGCTGGCCGGACGTCTGGAAACACCATATATTTT	CASSPGAGRTSGNTIYF
TRBD1	TRBV20-1	NA	TRBJ2-5	TGCAGTGCTAGAGAGGGGACAGGGTACGAGACCCAGTACTTC	CSAREGTGYETQYF
NA	TRBV27	NA	TRBJ1-5	TGTGCCAGCAGCGCGTTATCCGGACACCTGAATCAGCCCCAGCATTTT	CASSALSGHLNQPQHF
NA	TRBV5-1	once	TRBJ2-1	TGCGCCAGCAGCTTGGACTTCCCCCACGGGCAGTTCTTC	CASSLDFPHGQFF
NA	TRBV7-2	many	TRBJ2-2	TGTGCCAGCAGACCGGCCCACACCGGGGAGCTGTTTTTT	CASRPAHTGELFF
TRBD1	TRBV5-1	few	TRBJ2-1	TGCGCCAGCAGCTTTAGGGACAGACGGGAGCAGTTCTTC	CASSFRDRREQFF
NA	TRBV11-2	NA	TRBJ1-4	TGTGCCAGCAGCTTATATGGGCGCGCAACTAATGAAAAACTGTTTTTT	CASSLYGRATNEKLFF
NA	TRBV11-2	NA	TRBJ2-5	TGTGCCAGCAGCTTAGCACGGCTCAGGGAGACCCAGTACTTC	CASSLARLRETQYF
TRBD2	TRBV5-1	few	TRBJ2-1	TGCGCCAGCGTCCCAATTAGCGGGACCTACAATGAGCAGTTCTTC	CASVPISGTYNEQFF
TRBD2	TRBV20-1	few	TRBJ2-3	TGCAGTGCTAGAGTGATTGCGGGAGGGCCACCAGATACGCAGTATTTT	CSARVIAGGPPDTQYF
NA	TRBV6-5	NA	TRBJ2-7	TGTGCCAGCCGGGGAGTTTACGAGCAGTACTTC	CASRGVYEQYF
NA	TRBV2	NA	TRBJ2-3	TGTGCCAGCAGTGTAGCAGATACGCAGTATTTT	CASSVADTQYF
NA	TRBV10-1	many	TRBJ2-3	TGCGCCAGCAGTGCAGGTAGCACAGATACGCAGTATTTT	CASSAGSTDTQYF